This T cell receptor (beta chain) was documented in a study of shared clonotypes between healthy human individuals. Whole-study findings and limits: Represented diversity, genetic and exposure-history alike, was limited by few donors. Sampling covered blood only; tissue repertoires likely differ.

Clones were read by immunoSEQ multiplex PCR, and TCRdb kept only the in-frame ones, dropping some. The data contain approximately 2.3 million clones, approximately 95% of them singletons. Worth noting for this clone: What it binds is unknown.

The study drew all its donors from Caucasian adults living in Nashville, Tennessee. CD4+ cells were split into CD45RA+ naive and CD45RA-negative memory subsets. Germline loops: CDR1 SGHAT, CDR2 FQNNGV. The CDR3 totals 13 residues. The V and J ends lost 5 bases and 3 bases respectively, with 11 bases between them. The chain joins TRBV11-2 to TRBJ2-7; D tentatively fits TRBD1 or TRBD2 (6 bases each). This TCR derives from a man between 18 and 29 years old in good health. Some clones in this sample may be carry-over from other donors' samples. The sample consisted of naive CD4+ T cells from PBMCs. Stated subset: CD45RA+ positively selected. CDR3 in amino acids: CASSRGTLYEQYF. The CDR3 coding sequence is TGTGCCAGCAGCCGCGGGACACTCTACGAGCAGTACTTC.